The rows below give T cell receptor beta chains drawn from one sample of a study of blood T cell repertoires in COVID-19. The assay was immunoSEQ multiplex PCR, and TCRdb's table has in-frame clones only and misses some. The top ten hold 5.4% of the sample, which has fewer than 200,000 clones, about 85% seen once. The sample taken for sequencing was peripheral blood. These receptors were obtained from a woman aged 50 to 60 with COVID-19, enrolled during active disease. Each CDR3 is given with its conserved first and last residue. The order of the fields is J gene, clone size, CDR3 length, V gene, D gene, CDR3 protein, CDR3 DNA. A D gene is named only where the DNA matches it firmly. Clone size is stated in some rows and not others, as once, few, many or a class when expanded.

J gene: TRBJ1-1
clone size: -
CDR3 length: 14
V gene: TRBV5-4
D gene: -
CDR3 protein: CASSLTGVNTEAFF
CDR3 DNA: TGTGCCAGCAGCTTGACCGGGGTGAACACTGAAGCTTTCTTT

J gene: TRBJ2-3
clone size: once
CDR3 length: 12
V gene: TRBV19
D gene: -
CDR3 protein: CASSISADTQYF
CDR3 DNA: TGTGCCAGTAGTATAAGCGCAGATACGCAGTATTTT

J gene: TRBJ1-1
clone size: -
CDR3 length: 14
V gene: TRBV7-8
D gene: -
CDR3 protein: CASSLEQASTEAFF
CDR3 DNA: TGTGCCAGCAGCTTAGAACAGGCAAGCACTGAAGCTTTCTTT

J gene: TRBJ2-2
clone size: -
CDR3 length: 15
V gene: TRBV3-1/TRBV3-2
D gene: -
CDR3 protein: CASSFGQGLTGELFF
CDR3 DNA: TGTGCCAGCAGTTTCGGGCAGGGGCTCACCGGGGAGCTGTTTTTT

J gene: TRBJ2-5
clone size: -
CDR3 length: 16
V gene: TRBV15
D gene: -
CDR3 protein: CATSRDLGFGGETQYF
CDR3 DNA: TGTGCCACCAGCAGAGATCTAGGGTTCGGAGGAGAGACCCAGTACTTC

J gene: TRBJ1-6
clone size: -
CDR3 length: 21
V gene: TRBV7-3
D gene: TRBD1
CDR3 protein: CASSLKGGQGAYSSYNSPLHF
CDR3 DNA: TGTGCCAGCAGCTTAAAAGGAGGACAGGGGGCATATAGCTCCTATAATTCACCCCTCCACTTT

J gene: TRBJ1-5
clone size: -
CDR3 length: 16
V gene: TRBV10-3
D gene: TRBD1
CDR3 protein: CAISERLDRGDQPQHF
CDR3 DNA: TGTGCCATCAGTGAGCGGCTGGACAGGGGGGATCAGCCCCAGCATTTT

J gene: TRBJ2-2
clone size: -
CDR3 length: 16
V gene: TRBV7-6
D gene: TRBD2
CDR3 protein: CASSIQAGGVTGELFF
CDR3 DNA: TGTGCCAGCAGCATCCAAGCGGGGGGCGTCACCGGGGAGCTGTTTTTT

J gene: TRBJ2-3
clone size: -
CDR3 length: 13
V gene: TRBV5-4
D gene: TRBD2
CDR3 protein: CASSLAGSDTQYF
CDR3 DNA: TGTGCCAGCAGCTTAGCGGGGTCAGATACGCAGTATTTT

J gene: TRBJ2-2
clone size: few
CDR3 length: 15
V gene: TRBV15
D gene: TRBD2
CDR3 protein: CATSRGLADTGELFF
CDR3 DNA: TGTGCCACCAGCAGAGGACTAGCTGACACCGGGGAGCTGTTTTTT

J gene: TRBJ2-7
clone size: -
CDR3 length: 15
V gene: TRBV4-3
D gene: TRBD2
CDR3 protein: CASSLGAGGSYEQYF
CDR3 DNA: TGCGCCAGCAGCCTCGGAGCGGGGGGCTCCTACGAGCAGTACTTC

J gene: TRBJ2-1
clone size: -
CDR3 length: 13
V gene: TRBV2
D gene: TRBD1
CDR3 protein: CASVGAGGNEQFF
CDR3 DNA: TGTGCCAGCGTGGGCGCAGGGGGCAATGAGCAGTTCTTC

J gene: TRBJ2-7
clone size: many
CDR3 length: 14
V gene: TRBV27
D gene: TRBD1
CDR3 protein: CASSRGTGSYEQYF
CDR3 DNA: TGTGCCAGCAGTCGCGGGACAGGGTCCTACGAGCAGTACTTC

J gene: TRBJ1-3
clone size: few
CDR3 length: 16
V gene: TRBV19
D gene: TRBD1
CDR3 protein: CASSMTGMSSGNTIYF
CDR3 DNA: TGTGCCAGTAGTATGACAGGGATGTCCTCTGGAAACACCATATATTTT

J gene: TRBJ1-1
clone size: -
CDR3 length: 13
V gene: TRBV12-3/TRBV12-4
D gene: TRBD1
CDR3 protein: CASRGQGVSEAFF
CDR3 DNA: TGTGCCAGCAGGGGACAGGGGGTCAGTGAAGCTTTCTTT

J gene: TRBJ1-2
clone size: -
CDR3 length: 17
V gene: TRBV27
D gene: TRBD1
CDR3 protein: CASSLVGVGDREYGYTF
CDR3 DNA: TGTGCCAGCAGTTTAGTTGGTGTCGGGGACAGAGAATATGGCTACACCTTC

J gene: TRBJ1-4
clone size: -
CDR3 length: 14
V gene: TRBV27
D gene: -
CDR3 protein: CASSIDGGGEKLFF
CDR3 DNA: TGTGCCAGCAGTATCGACGGGGGGGGTGAAAAACTGTTTTTT

J gene: TRBJ2-2
clone size: once
CDR3 length: 15
V gene: TRBV5-4
D gene: TRBD1
CDR3 protein: CASNSQGAYTGELFF
CDR3 DNA: TGTGCCAGCAACTCACAGGGGGCGTACACCGGGGAGCTGTTTTTT

J gene: TRBJ1-2
clone size: -
CDR3 length: 11
V gene: TRBV19
D gene: -
CDR3 protein: CASSYRFGYTF
CDR3 DNA: TGTGCCAGTAGTTACCGGTTTGGCTACACCTTC

J gene: TRBJ2-7
clone size: -
CDR3 length: 14
V gene: TRBV7-3
D gene: -
CDR3 protein: CASSLNGGSYEQYF
CDR3 DNA: TGTGCCAGCAGCTTAAATGGCGGCTCCTACGAGCAGTACTTC

J gene: TRBJ2-2
clone size: few
CDR3 length: 14
V gene: TRBV19
D gene: -
CDR3 protein: CAAKGVGNTGELFF
CDR3 DNA: TGTGCCGCAAAGGGGGTGGGAAACACCGGGGAGCTGTTTTTT

J gene: TRBJ2-7
clone size: few
CDR3 length: 15
V gene: TRBV4-2
D gene: TRBD1
CDR3 protein: CASNLFGDSSYEQYF
CDR3 DNA: TGTGCCAGCAACCTATTCGGGGACAGCTCCTACGAGCAGTACTTC

J gene: TRBJ1-2
clone size: -
CDR3 length: 11
V gene: TRBV19
D gene: -
CDR3 protein: CASGPGNGYTF
CDR3 DNA: TGTGCCAGTGGCCCAGGCAATGGCTACACCTTC

J gene: TRBJ1-1
clone size: -
CDR3 length: 14
V gene: TRBV25-1
D gene: TRBD1
CDR3 protein: CASSAGTGGTEAFF
CDR3 DNA: TGTGCCAGCAGCGCCGGGACAGGGGGCACTGAAGCTTTCTTT

J gene: TRBJ2-7
clone size: -
CDR3 length: 16
V gene: TRBV24-1
D gene: -
CDR3 protein: CATSDKHRSGYYEQYF
CDR3 DNA: TGTGCCACCAGTGATAAACACAGGTCTGGGTACTACGAGCAGTACTTC

J gene: TRBJ1-2
clone size: once
CDR3 length: 13
V gene: TRBV29-1
D gene: -
CDR3 protein: CSVDDTGYYGYTF
CDR3 DNA: TGCAGCGTTGATGATACAGGGTACTATGGCTACACCTTC

J gene: TRBJ2-1
clone size: -
CDR3 length: 15
V gene: TRBV4-1
D gene: TRBD2
CDR3 protein: CASNGGGGDLNEQFF
CDR3 DNA: TGCGCCAGCAACGGTGGGGGGGGTGACCTAAATGAGCAGTTCTTC

J gene: TRBJ1-1
clone size: -
CDR3 length: 14
V gene: TRBV7-3
D gene: -
CDR3 protein: CASSPAGVLTEAFF
CDR3 DNA: TGTGCCAGCAGCCCGGCAGGGGTCTTGACTGAAGCTTTCTTT

J gene: TRBJ1-3
clone size: few
CDR3 length: 16
V gene: TRBV4-3
D gene: TRBD1
CDR3 protein: CASSQDRTGAGNTIYF
CDR3 DNA: TGCGCCAGCAGCCAAGATCGGACAGGGGCGGGAAACACCATATATTTT

J gene: TRBJ1-4
clone size: -
CDR3 length: 15
V gene: TRBV19
D gene: -
CDR3 protein: CASFSGTGGREKLFF
CDR3 DNA: TGTGCCAGTTTCTCTGGGACCGGGGGAAGGGAAAAACTGTTTTTT

J gene: TRBJ2-3
clone size: -
CDR3 length: 14
V gene: TRBV2
D gene: TRBD2
CDR3 protein: CATSSGGNTDTQYF
CDR3 DNA: TGTGCCACCTCTAGCGGGGGGAACACAGATACGCAGTATTTT

J gene: TRBJ2-1
clone size: -
CDR3 length: 16
V gene: TRBV4-2
D gene: TRBD1
CDR3 protein: CASSQSPVDRVYEQFF
CDR3 DNA: TGTGCCAGCAGCCAAAGCCCCGTTGACAGGGTCTATGAGCAGTTCTTC